The TCR beta chain under discussion was sequenced for a study of CD8 T cells in ankylosing spondylitis. The ends were cut back, 11 bases at V and 3 bases at J, with 10 bases in the middle. The CDR3 sequence is 12 residues long. Per the germline V gene, CDR1 is MDHEN and CDR2 is SYDVKM. This clonotype has ten or more counts. Its antigen is currently unknown. With molecular barcodes, quantitative 5'-RACE was used to make the TCR beta libraries. TCRdb used MiXCR to reprocess the 5' RACE reads, holding one entry per CDR3 protein. The table lists 50,000 or so distinct CDR3 sequences, approximately 7.4% of them singletons, with around 8.5% in the top ten. General study results and limits: Prior literature has documented some motif variants in synovial fluid and blood from reactive arthritis. Disease-linked clones reportedly showed significant enrichment in matched ankylosing spondylitis synovial fluid.

This sequence was found in a female donor with ankylosing spondylitis or in good health (not recorded which). V is TRBV28 and J is TRBJ2-2; D gene uncertain. The specimen sequenced was blood, either unsorted or a sorted T cell fraction (not recorded which). CDR3 protein: CACNLDTGELFF. CDR3 DNA: TGTGCCTGCAATTTAGACACCGGGGAGCTGTTTTTT.